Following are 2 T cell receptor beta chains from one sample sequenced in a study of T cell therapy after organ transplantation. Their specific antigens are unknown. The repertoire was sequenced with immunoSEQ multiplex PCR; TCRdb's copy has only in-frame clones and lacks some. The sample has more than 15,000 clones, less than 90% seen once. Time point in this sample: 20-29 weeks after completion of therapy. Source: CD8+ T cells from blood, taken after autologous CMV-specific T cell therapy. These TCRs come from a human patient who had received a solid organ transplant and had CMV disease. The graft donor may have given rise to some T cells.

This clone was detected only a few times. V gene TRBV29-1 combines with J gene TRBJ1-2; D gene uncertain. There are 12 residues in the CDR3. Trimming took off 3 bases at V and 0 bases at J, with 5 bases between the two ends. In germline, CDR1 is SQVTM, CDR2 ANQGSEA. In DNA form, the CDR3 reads TGCAGCGTTGATAGGGCTAACTATGGCTACACCTTC. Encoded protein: CSVDRANYGYTF.

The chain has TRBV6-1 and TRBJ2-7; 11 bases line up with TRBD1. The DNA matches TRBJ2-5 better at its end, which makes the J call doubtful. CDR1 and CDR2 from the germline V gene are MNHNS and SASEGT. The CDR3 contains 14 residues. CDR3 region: CASSSGTGGETQYF. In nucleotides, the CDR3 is TGTGCCAGCAGTTCCGGGACAGGGGGGGAGACCCAGTACTTC.